A selection of T cell receptor beta chains follows, all from one sample in a study of regulatory and conventional T cells in RAG deficiency. TCRdb's table, derived via immunoSEQ multiplex PCR, lists solely in-frame clones and lacks some. The table includes approximately 8,100 clones, over 75% detected once. The sample also formed part of further work on regulatory T cells.

Sequencing was done on a sample of CD8+ T cells sorted from blood. All receptors derive from a human donor in good health. Each CDR3 is given with its conserved first and last residue. The D gene is left open where the match is weak. Size is omitted from some rows. Given values are once, few, many or a class for expanded clones.

TRBV29-1	-	TRBJ1-3	-	CSVEIWTEMSGNTIYF	TGCAGCGTCGAGATCTGGACAGAAATGAGTGGAAACACCATATATTTT
TRBV7-8	-	TRBJ2-5	TRBD2	CASSSGLGRETQYF	TGTGCCAGCAGCTCGGGACTAGGGCGGGAGACCCAGTACTTC
TRBV29-1	-	TRBJ1-2	-	CSVEDPGDGYTF	TGCAGCGTTGAAGATCCCGGGGATGGCTACACCTTC
TRBV19	-	TRBJ2-1	TRBD2	CASSIMASGRFNEQFF	TGTGCCAGTAGTATCATGGCTAGCGGGAGATTTAATGAGCAGTTCTTC
TRBV6-1	-	TRBJ2-1	TRBD1	CASSDDRVVFDEQFF	TGTGCCAGCAGTGATGACAGGGTCGTGTTTGATGAGCAGTTCTTC
TRBV19	-	TRBJ2-3	TRBD1	CASSGARDRFLTDTQYF	TGTGCCAGTAGTGGGGCCCGGGACAGGTTTCTAACAGATACGCAGTATTTT
TRBV11-2	-	TRBJ2-1	-	CASSLYRNSYNEQFF	TGTGCCAGCAGCCTATACAGGAACTCCTACAATGAGCAGTTCTTC
TRBV15	-	TRBJ2-1	-	CATSRPGQYYNEQFF	TGTGCCACCAGCAGGCCGGGACAATACTACAATGAGCAGTTCTTC
TRBV7-8	-	TRBJ2-1	-	CASSLEVNEQFF	TGTGCCAGCAGCTTAGAAGTGAATGAGCAGTTCTTC
TRBV4-1	-	TRBJ2-7	-	CASSQDLSAAYYEQYF	TGCGCCAGCAGCCAAGATCTGTCGGCAGCATACTACGAGCAGTACTTC
TRBV15	once	TRBJ2-7	-	CATSRGTGTYEQYF	TGTGCCACCAGCAGAGGCACGGGAACCTACGAGCAGTACTTC
TRBV9	-	TRBJ2-7	TRBD1	CASSVGTGIYEQYF	TGTGCCAGCAGCGTAGGGACAGGTATCTACGAGCAGTACTTC
TRBV19	-	TRBJ1-1	-	CASIDSIHTEAFF	TGTGCCAGTATCGATAGTATCCACACTGAAGCTTTCTTT
TRBV28	medium-sized	TRBJ2-1	-	CASSLTFLQDYNEQFF	TGTGCCAGCAGTCTCACTTTCCTCCAAGACTACAATGAGCAGTTCTTC
TRBV19	medium-sized	TRBJ1-1	TRBD1	CASSFPGGATSEAFF	TGTGCCAGTAGTTTCCCAGGGGGCGCGACTTCCGAAGCTTTCTTT
TRBV5-6	-	TRBJ2-2	-	CASSFVQNTGELFF	TGTGCCAGCAGCTTTGTCCAAAACACCGGGGAGCTGTTTTTT
TRBV2	-	TRBJ2-3	TRBD2	CASKGIISGMVGTDTQYF	TGTGCCTCAAAAGGGATTATTAGCGGGATGGTTGGCACAGATACGCAGTATTTT
TRBV29-1	-	TRBJ2-1	TRBD1	CSAAGGAYNEQFF	TGCAGCGCCGCAGGGGGCGCGTACAATGAGCAGTTCTTC
TRBV5-6	-	TRBJ2-3	TRBD2	CASSLASGATDTQYF	TGTGCCAGCAGCTTGGCTAGCGGGGCCACAGATACGCAGTATTTT
TRBV27	few	TRBJ1-1	-	CASSFAENTEAFF	TGTGCCAGCAGTTTCGCGGAAAACACTGAAGCTTTCTTT
TRBV6-1	-	TRBJ2-7	-	CASSEGVSYEQYF	TGTGCCAGCAGTGAAGGGGTATCCTACGAGCAGTACTTC
TRBV6-6	-	TRBJ1-1	-	CASSSPLENTEAFF	TGTGCCAGCAGTTCCCCTCTCGAGAACACTGAAGCTTTCTTT
TRBV10-2	-	TRBJ1-1	-	CASWGMNTEAFF	TGCGCCAGCTGGGGAATGAACACTGAAGCTTTCTTT
TRBV5-5	-	TRBJ2-1	TRBD1	CASIPGTGVSNEQFF	TGTGCCAGCATCCCTGGGACAGGGGTATCAAATGAGCAGTTCTTC
TRBV6-1	-	TRBJ2-3	TRBD2	CASSETSGGADTQYF	TGTGCCAGCAGTGAGACTAGCGGGGGGGCAGATACGCAGTATTTT
TRBV5-6	-	TRBJ2-7	TRBD2	CASSPGAGGAYEQYF	TGTGCCAGCAGTCCCGGCGCTGGGGGGGCCTACGAGCAGTACTTC
TRBV5-6	-	TRBJ2-7	-	CASSLDGSRASYEQYF	TGTGCCAGCAGCTTGGATGGGTCCAGGGCCTCCTACGAGCAGTACTTC
TRBV25-1	-	TRBJ1-5	TRBD1	CASRETGQNQPQHF	TGTGCCAGCAGAGAGACAGGGCAAAATCAGCCCCAGCATTTT
TRBV19	-	TRBJ1-6	-	CASNLSRTSPLHF	TGTGCCAGTAATTTAAGCAGGACCTCACCCCTCCACTTT
TRBV4-1	-	TRBJ2-2	-	CASSQGDAITGELFF	TGCGCCAGCAGCCAAGGGGACGCCATCACCGGGGAGCTGTTTTTT
TRBV5-1	few	TRBJ1-2	-	CASSSEQGGYGYTF	TGCGCCAGCAGCTCCGAGCAGGGTGGATATGGCTACACCTTC
TRBV27	-	TRBJ2-1	-	CASSPVVETHEQFF	TGTGCCAGCAGTCCAGTAGTTGAGACACATGAGCAGTTCTTC
TRBV19	-	TRBJ2-3	-	CASSTWSEDTQYF	TGTGCCAGTAGTACTTGGAGCGAAGATACGCAGTATTTT
TRBV4-1	-	TRBJ2-7	-	CASSQERGDYEQYF	TGCGCCAGCAGCCAAGAAAGGGGGGATTACGAGCAGTACTTC
TRBV30	-	TRBJ2-1	-	CAWSPGSAYNEQFF	TGTGCCTGGAGCCCAGGGTCTGCCTACAATGAGCAGTTCTTC
TRBV14	-	TRBJ2-7	-	CASSQRTLHSYEQYF	TGTGCCAGCAGCCAACGGACACTTCATTCCTACGAGCAGTACTTC
TRBV7-9	once	TRBJ1-5	TRBD1	CASSDSTGGRQPQHF	TGTGCCAGCAGCGATTCGACAGGGGGCCGTCAGCCCCAGCATTTT
TRBV4-2	-	TRBJ2-3	-	CASSQDWELIITDTQYF	TGTGCCAGCAGCCAAGATTGGGAGTTAATCATAACAGATACGCAGTATTTT
TRBV15	-	TRBJ1-5	-	CATSERPSLGDQPQHF	TGTGCCACCAGCGAGCGACCCTCGCTGGGGGATCAGCCCCAGCATTTT
TRBV19	-	TRBJ2-3	-	CASNAHSTDTQYF	TGTGCCAGTAATGCCCACTCCACAGATACGCAGTATTTT